This is a list of T cell receptor beta chains from one sample in a study of PD-L1 blockade in urothelial cancer. The data were produced by immunoSEQ multiplex PCR, yet TCRdb's version contains in-frame clones alone and is incomplete. The table lists tens of thousands of clones, approximately 90% of them singletons. The starting material was PBMCs, obtained around atezolizumab (anti-PD-L1) treatment. Source of these receptors: a woman aged 60-75 years with urothelial cancer. CDR3s include the opening cysteine and the closing phenylalanine or tryptophan. Fields, in order: CDR3 length, clone size, J gene, V gene, D gene, CDR3 protein, CDR3 DNA. A D gene is named only where the DNA matches it firmly. The size entry is marked missing in some rows and otherwise reads once, few, many or a size class.

19 | NA | TRBJ2-1 | TRBV2 | TRBD2 | CASSDPPSGRLDPYNEQFF | TGTGCCAGCAGTGATCCCCCTAGCGGGAGATTGGATCCCTACAATGAGCAGTTCTTC
14 | NA | TRBJ1-5 | TRBV18 | TRBD1 | CASSSRQGNQPQHF | TGTGCCAGCTCATCGAGACAGGGGAATCAGCCCCAGCATTTT
14 | NA | TRBJ1-2 | TRBV28 | NA | CASSWGGPAYGYTF | TGTGCCAGCAGTTGGGGGGGGCCGGCGTATGGCTACACCTTC
15 | NA | TRBJ1-3 | TRBV9 | TRBD1 | CASSPRQGLGNTIYF | TGTGCCAGCAGCCCGCGACAGGGACTTGGAAACACCATATATTTT
14 | NA | TRBJ2-1 | TRBV29-1 | TRBD2 | CSVSGTSGSFEQFF | TGCAGCGTTTCCGGGACTAGCGGGAGTTTTGAGCAGTTCTTC
14 | once | TRBJ1-1 | TRBV6-1 | NA | CASSELGASSRAFF | TGTGCCAGCAGTGAACTAGGGGCCTCGTCTCGCGCTTTCTTT
16 | NA | TRBJ1-1 | TRBV21-1 | NA | CASSTWTGSMNTEAFF | TGTGCCAGCAGCACCTGGACAGGGAGTATGAACACTGAAGCTTTCTTT
15 | NA | TRBJ2-7 | TRBV27 | TRBD1 | CASSKPGQSTYEQYF | TGTGCCAGCAGTAAACCGGGACAGTCAACCTACGAGCAGTACTTC
14 | medium-sized | TRBJ2-2 | TRBV7-8 | NA | CASSLGAGTGELFF | TGTGCCAGCAGCTTAGGGGCTGGAACCGGGGAGCTGTTTTTT
12 | NA | TRBJ2-7 | TRBV19 | NA | CASGYGSHEQYF | TGTGCCAGTGGCTACGGGTCCCACGAGCAGTACTTC